Listed here are 6 T cell receptor beta chains from one sample, sequenced in a study of radiotherapy plus CTLA-4 blockade in lung cancer. The table came from immunoSEQ multiplex PCR; TCRdb's copy has only in-frame clones and leaves some out. The sample has over 100,000 clones, roughly 80% seen once. The sequencing here drew on peripheral blood, taken from a patient treated with radiotherapy plus ipilimumab. All receptors derive from a human donor with non-small cell lung cancer that progressed on radiotherapy plus ipilimumab. Some clones in this sample may be carry-over from other donors' samples.

The chain combines TRBV5-1 with TRBJ2-7; 14 nucleotides match TRBD2. This CDR3 has 18 amino acids. The V segment lost 4 bases and the J segment 5 bases; nucleotides outside the gene matches: 14. CDR1 is SGHRS, CDR2 YFSETQ, per germline. The chain's CDR3 is CASSLKLRLAGGADEQYF. The CDR3 DNA is TGCGCCAGCAGCCTCAAACTTCGACTAGCGGGGGGGGCCGACGAGCAGTACTTC.

This chain connects TRBV9 to TRBJ1-2; the D gene is possibly TRBD1 (5 bases). Germline V gene data show CDR1 as SGDLS and CDR2 as YYNGEE. Trimming shortened V by 0 bases and J by 6 bases, and 9 bases separated the two germline ends. The CDR3 is made up of 13 amino acids. CDR3 loop: CASSVVGLNGYTF. Here the CDR3 DNA reads TGTGCCAGCAGCGTAGTGGGACTTAATGGCTACACCTTC.

The rearrangement uses TRBV7-8 and TRBJ2-7, with TRBD1 matching 7 bases. CDR1 and CDR2 from the germline V gene are SGHVS and FQNEAQ. The CDR3 totals 13 residues. V lost 4 bases, J lost 3 bases, and 3 bases stayed unmatched. In DNA form, the CDR3 reads TGTGCCAGCAGCTGGGGGACAGTCTACGAGCAGTACTTC. It is translated as CASSWGTVYEQYF.

The rearrangement links TRBV4-3 to TRBJ1-4, with no clear D. Per the germline V gene, CDR1 is LGHNA and CDR2 is YSLEER. The CDR3 has 16 amino acids. V was trimmed by 0 bases and J by 3 bases, leaving 11 bases between them. This chain's CDR3 is CASSQEGRVANEKLFF. CDR3 sequence (DNA): TGCGCCAGCAGCCAAGAAGGGAGGGTAGCTAATGAAAAACTGTTTTTT.

The chain uses TRBV7-2 and TRBJ2-3, with TRBD2 matching 11 bases. This CDR3 has 18 residues. Germline values: CDR1 SGHTA, CDR2 FQGNSA. V was clipped by 0 bases and J by 3 bases; unmatched bases: 8. This CDR3 reads CASSLARLAGIATDTQYF. The CDR3 region has the DNA TGTGCCAGCAGCTTAGCGCGACTAGCGGGGATTGCAACAGATACGCAGTATTTT.

The rearrangement joins TRBV9 to TRBJ2-7; the match to TRBD2 covers 9 bases. This CDR3 region has 15 residues. Trimming removed 2 bases from V and 4 bases from J; junction bases left unmatched: 7. CDR1 and CDR2 (germline): SGDLS, YYNGEE. The CDR3 DNA reads as TGTGCCAGCAGCGTTGGAAGCGGGGGGTGGTACGAGCAGTACTTC. Protein product: CASSVGSGGWYEQYF. Supplemented by reference TRBV9 and TRBJ2-7, the full variable domain reads DSGVTQTPKHLITATGQRVTLRCSPRSGDLSVYWYQQSLDQGLQFLIQYYNGEERAKGNILERFSAQQFPDLHSELNLSSLELGDSALYFCASSVGSGGWYEQYFGPGTRLTVT.